Given below is one T cell receptor (beta chain) in context. This clonotype was observed many times. This clone's antigen is unknown. One base away there is no much larger clone; base qualities are not given. This specimen belongs to a study of early T cells in non-severe SARS-CoV-2 infection (dated by TCRdb to 2020 to 2023). Concerning the study at large: Bulk RNA from unsorted whole blood was used for TCR sequencing, so alpha and beta chains could not be paired.

Its CDR3 holds 16 amino acids, cysteine through phenylalanine. The read is trimmed to its CDR3 DNA, 48 bases read in frame from base 1. Trimming removed 5 bases from V and 5 bases from J, leaving 19 bases between the germline ends. Reading the germline V gene gives CDR1 SGHVS and CDR2 FNYEAQ. The library was made by 5' RACE. Sequencing relied on a NextSeq 500. To correct for sequencing error and PCR bias, the TCR library protocol tagged individual cDNA molecules with unique molecular identifiers. TCR alpha and beta chains were both sequenced, and the abundances of alpha and beta sequences in each sample were closely correlated with each other. In the source study's methods: V gene, J gene and CDR3 annotation of TCR sequences was performed with Decombinator V4. TCRs were defined as expanded if a significant change between any two time points was detected under a Poisson model with p below 0.0001. TCR abundances were normalised to the total number of TCRs sequenced per sample and were expressed as counts per million. TRAV1-2 paired with TRAJ12, TRAJ20 or TRAJ33 defined MAIT TCRs, while TRAV10 paired with TRAJ18 defined iNKT TCRs. VDJdb, accessed 1 November 2021, was searched for CMV, EBV and SARS-CoV-2 annotated TCRs, with TCRs annotated for multiple antigens excluded. In-frame beta chains were kept once TCRdb had trimmed the public reads at Q25 with fastp and called clones with MiXCR. Every entry covers one CDR3 protein and lists the most common genes and DNA from its rows. TCRdb, not the original authors, processed these V and J calls. The sample includes 65,000 to 80,000 distinct CDR3 sequences, with 13% observed a single time. Less than 1.5% of the sample is taken by the ten largest.

Set within a cohort of healthcare workers in London, UK, this nested case-control study involved weekly PCR testing of nasopharyngeal swabs along with blood sampling. Between 23 and 31 March 2020, the week of the UK lockdown, healthcare workers were enrolled and then followed up weekly for as long as 16 weeks. The full study reports these points: VDJdb matching was skewed toward anti-spike CD8 responses and likely underestimated virus-specific expansions, missing private and CD4 specificities.

The sample consisted of whole blood. This receptor chain uses TRBV7-6 and TRBJ2-1, with no reliable assignment of the D segment. The TCR originated in an adult who was a healthcare worker with PCR-confirmed SARS-CoV-2 infection or an uninfected control (not recorded which). The nucleotides read TGTGCCAGCAGCCCCACGAGTGCGGAAATCAACAATGAGCAGTTCTTC. Its product reads: CASSPTSAEINNEQFF.